This T cell receptor (beta chain) was recorded in a study of T cell responses to AZD1222 COVID-19 vaccine. Regarding the study as a whole: Once two AZD1222 doses were given, Spike-specific TCR breadth and depth went up.

The germline CDR1 and CDR2 sequences are MNHEY and SVGEGT. The V and J ends lost 6 bases and 0 bases respectively, with 12 bases between them. The CDR3 runs to 14 residues. With regard to this clone: Its target is not known.

Measured with immunoSEQ multiplex PCR; TCRdb has only the in-frame clones, and not every one. The sample has 150,000 to 200,000 clones; approximately 91% are singletons. The sequenced sample was peripheral blood, obtained 28 days after the second AZD1222 dose. The chain has TRBV6-2 or TRBV6-3 and TRBJ2-7; D is unclear. This receptor was taken from an adult who received the AZD1222 COVID-19 vaccine. In DNA, the CDR3 is TGTGCCAGCAGCTCACTGATAGACTCCTACGAGCAGTACTTC. Translating gives CASSSLIDSYEQYF.